The 30 T cell receptor beta chains below all came from one sample that was sequenced in a study of T cell responses to AZD1222 COVID-19 vaccine. The table came from immunoSEQ multiplex PCR; TCRdb's copy has only in-frame clones and leaves some out. The table records about 96,000 clones, roughly 90% of them present only once. The material was peripheral blood, obtained on day 0 of AZD1222 vaccination. These receptors were taken from an adult in good health.

The CDR3 spells CASSKLAGGPYEQFF. The DNA of the CDR3 is TGTGCCAGCAGTAAACTAGCGGGAGGGCCCTATGAGCAGTTCTTC. The chain carries TRBV6-4 and TRBJ2-1; 13 bases match TRBD2. Germline CDR1 reads MRHNA; CDR2 reads SNTAGT. Trimming removed 5 bases from V and 8 bases from J; junction bases left unmatched: 6. The CDR3 is 15 residues long.

The chain recombines TRBV6-2 or TRBV6-3 with TRBJ2-5; D uncertain. The ends were cut back, 0 bases at V and 2 bases at J, with 16 bases in the middle. The CDR3 loop spans 17 amino acids. Germline assignment: CDR1 MNHEY and CDR2 SVGEGT. The chain's CDR3 is CASSYSQYRVPQETQYF. The CDR3 DNA sequence: TGTGCCAGCAGTTACTCGCAATACCGGGTCCCACAAGAGACCCAGTACTTC.

The chain uses TRBV10-3 and TRBJ2-7, with D tentatively TRBD1 or TRBD2 (5 bases each). Trimming removed 3 bases from V and 5 bases from J, with 11 bases in between. The CDR3 has 13 amino acids. In germline, CDR1 is ENHRY, CDR2 SYGVKD. The DNA of the CDR3 is TGTGCCATCAGTGACAGGGAGAGGGACGAGCAGTACTTC. The encoded protein is CAISDRERDEQYF.

The rearrangement joins TRBV19 to TRBJ1-1; D is uncertain. CDR3 length equals 13 residues. V gave up 6 bases and J gave up 1 base, with 9 bases separating them. From germline, CDR1 is LNHDA and CDR2 SQIVND (reference sequence). The CDR3 region has the DNA TGTGCCAGTAGACTCGCAGGGAACACTGAAGCTTTCTTT. Protein: CASRLAGNTEAFF. Variable domain in full (rest from reference TRBV19 and TRBJ1-1): DGGITQSPKYLFRKEGQNVTLSCEQNLNHDAMYWYRQDPGQGLRLIYYSQIVNDFQKGDIAEGYSVSREKKESFPLTVTSAQKNPTAFYLCASRLAGNTEAFFGQGTRLTVV.

The sample holds a few counts of this clone. The rearrangement uses TRBV12-3 or TRBV12-4 and TRBJ2-1; D uncertain. The CDR3 extends over 13 amino acids. The V gene lost 8 bases and the J gene lost 4 bases, with 12 bases spanning the gap. The CDR3 sequence is CASVVNIYNEQFF. The DNA of the CDR3 is TGTGCCAGCGTTGTAAACATATACAATGAGCAGTTCTTC.

The rearrangement joins TRBV5-5 to TRBJ1-2; D perhaps matches TRBD1 (6 bases). This CDR3 comprises 14 residues. The ends were cut back, 3 bases at V and 6 bases at J, with 15 bases in the middle. Germline CDR1 reads SGHKS; CDR2 reads YYEKEE (reference sequence). In DNA form, the CDR3 reads TGTGCCAGCAGCTGGGAGGCAGGGGTGGATGGCTACACCTTC. This encodes CASSWEAGVDGYTF.

The CDR3 bases are TGCGCCAGCAGTCAATCGAGGGACAGGGGATTCGATACGCAGTATTTT. The encoded protein is CASSQSRDRGFDTQYF. This chain uses TRBV23-1 with TRBJ2-3; TRBD1 matches at 10 bases. TRBV23-1 is an open reading frame whose function is uncertain. The CDR3 is made up of 16 amino acids. Trimming cost V 0 bases and J 6 bases; bases outside gene matches: 6.

The rearrangement links TRBV29-1 to TRBJ2-7; 7 nucleotides line up with TRBD1. The germline V gene has CDR1 SQVTM and CDR2 ANQGSEA. The CDR3 contains 13 residues. Trimming cost V 1 base and J 4 bases; bases outside gene matches: 4. The CDR3 DNA is TGCAGCGTTGAAGGGGACAGAAATTACGAGCAGTACTTC. Its translation: CSVEGDRNYEQYF.

V gene TRBV10-3 combines with J gene TRBJ2-1, with 7 bases fitting TRBD2. V dropped 7 bases and J dropped 1; count of bases not matched to a gene: 4. From germline, CDR1 is ENHRY and CDR2 SYGVKD. The CDR3 contains 14 residues. The CDR3 here is CAIKLAASYNEQFF. For the CDR3, the DNA is TGTGCCATCAAGCTAGCGGCGTCCTACAATGAGCAGTTCTTC.

This clone was seen a single time. The chain recombines TRBV7-8 with TRBJ2-1; 8 nucleotides match TRBD1. This CDR3 has 14 residues. CDR1 and CDR2 (germline): SGHVS, FQNEAQ. With V trimmed by 4 bases and J by 7 bases, 6 bases remained unmatched. DNA for the CDR3: TGTGCCAGCAGCTCCAAGGACAGGGAAAATGAGCAGTTCTTC. It is translated as CASSSKDRENEQFF.

This clone has only one observation. The V and J genes are TRBV29-1 and TRBJ2-1; 10 bases line up with TRBD2. This CDR3 comprises 12 residues. Trimming at V came to 8 bases and at J to 7 bases, leaving 5 bases not matched to a gene. Germline CDR1 and CDR2: SQVTM and ANQGSEA. The CDR3 protein is CSHKREGNEQFF. CDR3 bases: TGCAGCCATAAGCGGGAGGGTAATGAGCAGTTCTTC.

This chain links TRBV19 with TRBJ1-2; D unclear. Trimming pared 4 bases from V and 3 bases from J, leaving 9 bases between. This CDR3 contains 13 residues. Germline V gives CDR1 LNHDA, CDR2 SQIVND (reference sequence). CDR3 sequence (DNA): TGTGCCAGTAGTAATGGTCAGCACTATGGCTACACCTTC. Translating gives CASSNGQHYGYTF.

This chain joins TRBV7-8 and TRBJ1-1; D unclear. CDR1 is SGHVS, CDR2 FQNEAQ, per germline. V lost 2 bases to trimming and J lost 6 bases, with 13 bases between them. CDR3 length: 14 amino acids. The CDR3 spells CASSLNSAGSEAFF. The CDR3 DNA is TGTGCCAGCAGCTTAAATTCGGCGGGGTCTGAAGCTTTCTTT.

The V and J genes are TRBV5-1 and TRBJ1-1, with D perhaps TRBD1 (5 bases). The V gene's germline CDR1 is SGHRS and CDR2 YFSETQ. V was trimmed by 4 bases and J by 1 base, leaving 23 bases between them. CDR3 size: 18 residues. The CDR3 region has the DNA TGCGCCAGCAGCCTCGTTTCCGTAGACAGTCGTAGGAACACTGAAGCTTTCTTT. Amino acids: CASSLVSVDSRRNTEAFF. The whole variable domain, remainder taken from reference TRBV5-1 and TRBJ1-1, is KAGVTQTPRYLIKTRGQQVTLSCSPISGHRSVSWYQQTPGQGLQFLFEYFSETQRNKGNFPGRFSGRQFSNSRSEMNVSTLELGDSALYLCASSLVSVDSRRNTEAFFGQGTRLTVV.

The chain links TRBV11-3 to TRBJ2-5; TRBD2 matches at 10 bases. CDR1 SGHNT and CDR2 YENEEA come from the germline V gene. The ends lost 1 base at V and 5 bases at J; junction bases unmatched: 4. This CDR3 comprises 15 residues. CDR3 residues: CASSLGVAGGETQYF. CDR3 nucleotides: TGTGCCAGCAGCTTAGGAGTAGCGGGAGGTGAGACCCAGTACTTC.

The gene calls are TRBV2 and TRBJ1-6; a weak D match, TRBD1 (5 bases). V dropped 5 bases and J dropped 9 bases, with 11 bases sitting between them. The CDR3 contains 13 residues. Germline assignment: CDR1 SNHLY and CDR2 FYNNEI. The CDR3 spells CASSPRVGSPLHF. CDR3 bases: TGTGCCAGCAGTCCCAGGGTTGGTTCACCCCTCCACTTT.

Written as DNA, the CDR3 is TGTGCCAGCAGCGTAGTGCTAGCGGGAGATACGCAGTATTTT. Its translation is CASSVVLAGDTQYF. This chain joins TRBV9 and TRBJ2-3, with 8 bases fitting TRBD2. Trimming took 0 bases from V and 5 from J; bases not matched to a gene: 2. This CDR3 is built from 14 residues. Per germline, CDR1 SGDLS and CDR2 YYNGEE.

The genes are TRBV11-3 and TRBJ1-6, with D unresolved. The CDR3 length is 16 residues. V was clipped by 5 bases and J by 0 bases, with 11 bases between them. CDR1 and CDR2 from the germline V gene are SGHNT and YENEEA. The CDR3: CASSPTESSYNSPLHF. For the CDR3, the DNA is TGTGCCAGCAGCCCGACGGAAAGCTCCTATAATTCACCCCTCCACTTT.

V gene TRBV27 combines with J gene TRBJ2-7, with TRBD1 identical over 9 bases. The CDR3 consists of 14 residues. Germline loops: CDR1 MNHEY, CDR2 SMNVEV (reference sequence). Trimming removed 2 bases from V and 6 bases from J; junction bases left unmatched: 5. In nucleotides, the CDR3 is TGTGCCAGCAGTTTACAGGACAGGGGAGCCGAGCAGTACTTC. This codes for CASSLQDRGAEQYF.

The chain combines TRBV7-2 with TRBJ1-1, with TRBD1 matching over 7 bases. The germline V gene has CDR1 SGHTA and CDR2 FQGNSA. This CDR3 has 15 amino acids. Unmatched junction bases numbered 12, after V lost 2 bases and J lost 9 bases. The CDR3 DNA reads as TGTGCCAGCAGCTTAAGGGACAGTCGAACACTGAAAGCTTTCTTT. Its translation: CASSLRDSRTLKAFF.

The J gene is TRBJ2-7, the V gene TRBV19; 9 bases fit TRBD1. The ends lost 3 bases at V and 6 bases at J; junction bases unmatched: 12. The CDR3 loop spans 16 amino acids. Germline lookup yields CDR1 LNHDA and CDR2 SQIVND (reference sequence). CDR3 nucleotide sequence: TGTGCCAGTAGTATTACGCCGGGACAGGGAATCAGCGAGCAGTACTTC. Translation gives CASSITPGQGISEQYF.

The rearrangement uses TRBV30 and TRBJ1-5; no clear D gene. The CDR3 totals 14 residues. Trimming removed 1 base from V and 6 bases from J, with 13 bases in between. CDR1 is GTSNPN and CDR2 is SVGIG in the germline V gene (reference sequence). The CDR3 reads CAWSDARTPQPQHF. The CDR3 bases are TGTGCCTGGAGTGACGCGAGGACCCCTCAGCCCCAGCATTTT.

This sequence joins TRBV5-1 and TRBJ1-1; D is unclear. The CDR3 has 14 residues. V lost 5 bases to trimming and J lost 4 bases, with 15 bases between them. Germline V lookup: CDR1 SGHRS, CDR2 YFSETQ. DNA for the CDR3: TGCGCCAGCAGTGAAGACCCGACTGGCACTGAAGCTTTCTTT. Protein: CASSEDPTGTEAFF. The variable domain in full, completed from reference TRBV5-1 and TRBJ1-1, reads KAGVTQTPRYLIKTRGQQVTLSCSPISGHRSVSWYQQTPGQGLQFLFEYFSETQRNKGNFPGRFSGRQFSNSRSEMNVSTLELGDSALYLCASSEDPTGTEAFFGQGTRLTVV.

This clone was recorded only once. The chain is built from TRBV6-5 and TRBJ2-1, with TRBD2 identical over 7 bases. The germline V gene encodes CDR1 MNHEY and CDR2 SVGAGI. The V and J ends lost 6 bases and 12 bases, in that order; junction bases with no gene match: 8. The length of the CDR3 is 12 residues. The CDR3 here is CASRFDSGWQFF. For the CDR3, the DNA is TGTGCCAGCAGGTTTGATAGCGGGTGGCAGTTCTTC.

The chain carries TRBV15 and TRBJ1-1, with TRBD1 as a possible D gene (5 bases). The CDR3 contains 15 residues. Trimming removed 0 bases from V and 5 bases from J, with 13 bases in between. In germline, CDR1 is LNHNV, CDR2 YYDKDF (reference sequence). The CDR3 bases are TGTGCCACCAGCAGAGAAAGGGGCTCCGGGACTGAAGCTTTCTTT. Translated: CATSRERGSGTEAFF.

The chain recombines TRBV28 with TRBJ1-5; 10 bases match TRBD1. This CDR3 is built from 14 residues. Per the germline V gene, CDR1 is MDHEN and CDR2 is SYDVKM. The J segment lost 6 bases and the V segment lost 5 bases, leaving 4 bases of the junction unmatched. Here the CDR3 reads CASSPRDRGQPQHF. The CDR3 region has the DNA TGTGCCAGCAGTCCCCGGGACAGGGGTCAGCCCCAGCATTTT.

The V and J genes are TRBV28 and TRBJ1-2; 10 bases align to TRBD1. The V gene's germline CDR1 is MDHEN and CDR2 SYDVKM. V lost 6 bases to trimming and J lost 2 bases; unmatched junction nucleotides: 9. This CDR3 has 16 amino acids. CDR3 loop: CASSRRTGGTNYGYTF. CDR3 sequence (DNA): TGTGCCAGCAGCCGTCGGACAGGGGGAACCAACTATGGCTACACCTTC.

V is TRBV11-2 and J is TRBJ1-6; 7 nucleotides match TRBD1. V dropped 1 base and J dropped 15; count of bases not matched to a gene: 9. CDR3 length equals 14 residues. The V gene's germline CDR1 is SGHAT and CDR2 FQNNGV. The CDR3 bases are TGTGCCAGCAGCTTAGCAGGGGGACCTTTAGTCCTCCACTTT. Its translation: CASSLAGGPLVLHF.

V usage is TRBV3-1 (or the pseudogene TRBV3-2) and J usage is TRBJ2-7; 16 bases fit TRBD2. This CDR3 has 19 amino acids. From germline, CDR1 is LGHDT and CDR2 YNNKEL (reference sequence). V gave up 3 bases and J gave up 2 bases; unmatched junction bases: 10. In DNA form, the CDR3 reads TGTGCCAGCAGCCACGGGACTAGCGGGAGGGTATCTTTGACCTACGAGCAGTACTTC. It encodes CASSHGTSGRVSLTYEQYF.

The rearrangement joins TRBV7-3 to TRBJ2-1; 9 nucleotides agree with TRBD2. The CDR3 consists of 16 residues. Germline V lookup: CDR1 SGHTA, CDR2 FQGTGA. The ends lost 4 bases at V and 6 bases at J; junction bases unmatched: 10. CDR3 sequence reads: CASSSQGLAGLNEQFF. The CDR3 bases are TGTGCCAGCAGCTCCCAGGGGCTAGCGGGACTCAATGAGCAGTTCTTC.